This paragraph covers one TCR beta chain sequence. Its antigen is not known. Production of TCR beta cDNA relied on 5'RACE template switching with UMIs. Reanalyzing the 5' RACE reads, TCRdb keeps one entry per CDR3 protein, without DNA. The data show 550,000 to 600,000 distinct CDR3 sequences, and the top ten clones hold roughly 3.6%. This entry is derived from a study of T cells expressing NK-cell markers. Study background: The study drew TCR beta repertoires from sorted CD3+CD56+NKG2C+, CD3+CD56+NKG2C- and CD3+CD56-NKG2C+ T cells. Serological testing identified most of the eight sequenced donors as HCMV-seropositive and one as seronegative. Study-wide results and caveats: The contribution of dominant NKG2C+ clonotypes to CD8+ T cells in about 6 donors was 1.0-7.0%.

Source material: blood T cells: a sorted CD56 or NKG2C T cell subset, CD4+ or CD8+ T cells, or bulk PBMC T cells (not recorded which). The receptor's source is a man between 18 and 29 years old in good health.

CDR3 sequence reads: CSAPLQSGAEETQYF. This chain joins TRBV20-1 and TRBJ2-5; TCRdb's D gene call, TRBD1, goes unchecked for lack of DNA. The V gene's germline CDR1 is DFQATT and CDR2 SNEGSKA (reference sequence). This CDR3 contains 15 residues.